Listed here are 8 T cell receptor beta chains from one sample, sequenced in a study of blood T cell repertoires in COVID-19. Generated by immunoSEQ multiplex PCR, the TCRdb table keeps only in-frame clones and is missing some. The data hold some 130,000 clones, with just over 85% observed a single time. The specimen was PBMCs or T cells enriched from blood (not recorded which). These TCRs come from a man between 45 and 60 years old who had recovered from COVID-19.

The chain is built from TRBV19 and TRBJ2-7; 7 bases agree with TRBD2. The CDR3 extends over 15 amino acids. The V segment lost 6 bases and the J segment 6 bases; nucleotides outside the gene matches: 14. Germline assignment: CDR1 LNHDA and CDR2 SQIVND (reference sequence). The DNA of the CDR3 is TGTGCCAGTAGCCCGACTAGCCCCTCTGCGCGCGAGCAGTACTTC. This encodes CASSPTSPSAREQYF.

The chain uses TRBV18 and TRBJ2-7, with a weak D call TRBD1 (6 bases). The germline V and J ends were trimmed by 3 bases and 5 bases, with 14 bases remaining between them. Germline V gene data show CDR1 as KGHSH and CDR2 as LQKENI. CDR3 size: 14 residues. CDR3 in DNA: TGTGCCAGCTCACCTCGGACCGGGACACACGAGCAGTACGTC. Translation gives CASSPRTGTHEQYV.

The sample holds one count of this clone. The chain is built from TRBV18 and TRBJ2-5, with TRBD1 matching 10 bases. The germline V gene has CDR1 KGHSH and CDR2 LQKENI. Germline trimming cut 3 bases from V and 3 bases from J; bases unmatched to any gene: 4. The CDR3 covers 15 residues. CDR3 DNA sequence: TGTGCCAGCTCACCCCCCGGGACAGGGGAAGAGACCCAGTACTTC. Translated: CASSPPGTGEETQYF.

This CDR3 reads CASSSQGPYGYTF. CDR3 sequence (DNA): TGTGCCAGCAGTTCTCAGGGGCCCTATGGCTACACCTTC. The rearrangement joins TRBV12-3 or TRBV12-4 to TRBJ1-2, with D tentatively TRBD1 (6 bases). V was pared by 4 bases and J by 4 bases, with 10 bases between. CDR3 length: 13 amino acids.

This sequence joins TRBV2 and TRBJ1-1; TRBD1 matches at 7 bases. V gave up 11 bases and J gave up 0 bases; unmatched junction bases: 6. Germline V gene sequence: CDR1 SNHLY, CDR2 FYNNEI. The CDR3 totals 13 residues. The CDR3 sequence is CASKGQLNTEAFF. CDR3 bases: TGTGCCTCGAAGGGACAGCTGAACACTGAAGCTTTCTTT.

This rearrangement joins TRBV7-9 to TRBJ1-2, with D unclear. Deletions cut 3 bases from V and 4 bases from J, with 6 bases between. Germline V gene data show CDR1 as SEHNR and CDR2 as FQNEAQ (reference sequence). This CDR3 is 12 amino acids long. The CDR3 region is CASSFGTYGYTF. CDR3 bases: TGTGCCAGCAGCTTCGGTACCTATGGCTACACCTTC.

This clone was found once. V usage is TRBV7-9 and J usage is TRBJ2-2; 9 bases agree with TRBD2. Germline V gene sequence: CDR1 SEHNR, CDR2 FQNEAQ (reference sequence). The CDR3 covers 15 residues. V was pared by 6 bases and J by 5 bases, with 7 bases of the junction left unmatched. CDR3 residues: CASSFSGGKTGELFF. CDR3 in DNA: TGTGCCAGCAGTTTTAGCGGGGGCAAAACCGGGGAGCTGTTTTTT.

V and J are TRBV5-6 and TRBJ1-2, with D perhaps matching TRBD1 (6 bases). The CDR3 is made up of 14 amino acids. Trimming took 4 bases from V and 5 from J, leaving 15 bases between them. Germline V lookup: CDR1 SGHDT, CDR2 YYEEEE. Written as DNA, the CDR3 is TGTGCCAGCAGCGGCAGGGACATTAGATATGGCTACACCTTC. It encodes CASSGRDIRYGYTF.